This TCR beta chain is drawn from a study of siplizumab effects on memory and regulatory T cells. Notes on this clone: Antigen unknown.

CDR1 is SGHRS, CDR2 YFSETQ, per germline. Trimming cost V 2 bases and J 0 bases, with 6 bases left between them. This CDR3 region has 15 residues. Notes on the study in general: Apparently key alloresponse contributors, naive T cells also seemed more diverse than memory cells. Researchers could map only a minor fraction of alloreactive clones to unstimulated subsets. Proliferating clones, CD4+ or CD8+, lacked an assignable naive or memory phenotype in roughly 80-96% of cases. In siplizumab conditions, mappable alloreactive CD4+ clones averaged approximately 75% Treg-derived, against approximately 27% in controls.

Generated by immunoSEQ multiplex PCR, the TCRdb table keeps only in-frame clones and is missing some. Altogether more than 95,000 clones are present, roughly 94% being singletons, with the ten largest covering around 1.7%. The sequencing input was non-Treg CD4+ T cells sorted from blood. The source is a human donor in good health. The genes are TRBV5-1 and TRBJ2-6; D not certain. CDR3 in DNA: TGCGCCAGCAGCTTCCAGATCTCTGGGGCCAACGTCCTGACTTTC. Translated, it gives CASSFQISGANVLTF.